This T cell receptor beta chain originates from a study of cytomegalovirus exposure and HLA in healthy donors. The study ran its PCR with 60 Vbeta and 13 Jbeta primers. Sequenced by immunoSEQ multiplex PCR; TCRdb stores in-frame clones only, minus some. Of some 170,000 clones in the sample, 75% to 85% were seen once. Study-level results: Reportedly, diagnosis of cytomegalovirus status by the classifier showed high specificity and sensitivity. Donors belonging to an Asian-associated ancestry cluster reportedly showed fewer N-insertions in productive TCRs than the roughly 670-donor mean, according to what a later analysis found.

This CDR3 contains 14 residues. V was pared by 6 bases and J by 6 bases, with 10 bases of the junction left unmatched. Germline V gene data show CDR1 as MNHNY and CDR2 as SVGAGI (reference sequence). Concerning this clone itself: Its antigen is currently unknown.

V usage is TRBV6-6 and J usage is TRBJ1-2, with TRBD1 identical over 7 bases. The sequence was obtained from a man aged 50 to 59 in good health and CMV-seropositive. Sample: PBMCs. Written as DNA, the CDR3 is TGTGCCAGCAGCCTTAGACAGGGTACCCATGGCTACACCTTC. This gives the protein CASSLRQGTHGYTF.